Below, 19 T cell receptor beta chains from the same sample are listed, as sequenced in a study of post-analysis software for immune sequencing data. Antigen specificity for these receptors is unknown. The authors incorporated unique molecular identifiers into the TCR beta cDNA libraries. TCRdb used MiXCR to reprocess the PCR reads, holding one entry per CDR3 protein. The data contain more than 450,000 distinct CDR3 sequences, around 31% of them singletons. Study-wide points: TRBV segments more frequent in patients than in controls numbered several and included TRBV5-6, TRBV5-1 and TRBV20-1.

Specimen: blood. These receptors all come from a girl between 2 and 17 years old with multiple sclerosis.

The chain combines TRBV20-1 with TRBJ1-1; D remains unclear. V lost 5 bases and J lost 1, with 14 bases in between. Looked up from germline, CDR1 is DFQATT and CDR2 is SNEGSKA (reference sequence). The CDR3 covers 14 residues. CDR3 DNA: TGCAGTGCTGCCCTACCGTCAGCGAACACTGAAGCTTTCTTT. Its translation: CSAALPSANTEAFF.

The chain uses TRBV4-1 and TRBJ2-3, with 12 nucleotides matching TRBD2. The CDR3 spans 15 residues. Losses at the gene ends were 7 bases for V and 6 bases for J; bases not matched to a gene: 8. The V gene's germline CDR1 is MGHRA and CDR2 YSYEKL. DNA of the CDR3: TGCGCCAGCACCTGCGCGACTAGCGGGGGTGATACGCAGTATTTT. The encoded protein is CASTCATSGGDTQYF.

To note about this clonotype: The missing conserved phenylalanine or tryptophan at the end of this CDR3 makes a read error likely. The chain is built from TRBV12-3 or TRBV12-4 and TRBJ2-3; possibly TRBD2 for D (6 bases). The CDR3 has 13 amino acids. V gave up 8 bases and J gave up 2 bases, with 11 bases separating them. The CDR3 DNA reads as TGTGCCAGCCAATTAGCGGACACAGATACGCAGTATTCT. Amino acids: CASQLADTDTQYS.

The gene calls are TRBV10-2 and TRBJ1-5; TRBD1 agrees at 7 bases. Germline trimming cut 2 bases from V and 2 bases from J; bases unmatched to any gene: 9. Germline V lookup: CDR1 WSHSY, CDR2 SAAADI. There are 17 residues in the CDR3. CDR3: CASSEAPQGPGNQPQHF. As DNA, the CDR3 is TGCGCCAGCAGTGAGGCGCCACAGGGGCCGGGCAATCAGCCCCAGCATTTT.

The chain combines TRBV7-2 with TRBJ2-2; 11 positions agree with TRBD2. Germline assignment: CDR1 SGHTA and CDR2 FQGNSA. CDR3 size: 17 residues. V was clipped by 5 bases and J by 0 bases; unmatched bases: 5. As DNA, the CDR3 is TGTGCCAGCAGCGCCCCTAGCGGGGGGTCGAACACCGGGGAGCTGTTTTTT. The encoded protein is CASSAPSGGSNTGELFF. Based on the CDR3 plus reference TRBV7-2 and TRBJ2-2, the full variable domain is GAGVSQSPSNKVTEKGKDVELRCDPISGHTALYWYRQSLGQGLEFLIYFQGNSAPDKSGLPSDRFSAERTGGSVSTLTIQRTQQEDSAVYLCASSAPSGGSNTGELFFGEGSRLTVL.

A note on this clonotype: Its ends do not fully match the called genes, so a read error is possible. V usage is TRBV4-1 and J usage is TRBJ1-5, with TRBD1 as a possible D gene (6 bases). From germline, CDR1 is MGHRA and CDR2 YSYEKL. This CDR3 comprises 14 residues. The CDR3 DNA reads TGCGCCGGCAGCCAAGGGGGTAATGGGCAGCCCCAGCATTTT. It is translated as CAGSQGGNGQPQHF.

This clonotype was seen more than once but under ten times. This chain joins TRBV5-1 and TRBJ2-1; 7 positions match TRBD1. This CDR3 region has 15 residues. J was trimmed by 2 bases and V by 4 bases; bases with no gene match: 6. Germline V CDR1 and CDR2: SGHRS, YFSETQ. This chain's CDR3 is CASSPDGTAYNEQFF. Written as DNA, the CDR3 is TGCGCCAGCAGCCCTGACGGGACAGCCTACAATGAGCAGTTCTTC.

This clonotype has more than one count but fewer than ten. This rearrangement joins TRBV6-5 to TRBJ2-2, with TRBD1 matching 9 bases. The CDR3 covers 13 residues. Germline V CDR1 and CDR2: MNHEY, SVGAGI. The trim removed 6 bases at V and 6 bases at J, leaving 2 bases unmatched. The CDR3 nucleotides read TGTGCCAGCAGGCGGACAGGGGCCGGGGAGCTGTTTTTT. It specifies CASRRTGAGELFF.

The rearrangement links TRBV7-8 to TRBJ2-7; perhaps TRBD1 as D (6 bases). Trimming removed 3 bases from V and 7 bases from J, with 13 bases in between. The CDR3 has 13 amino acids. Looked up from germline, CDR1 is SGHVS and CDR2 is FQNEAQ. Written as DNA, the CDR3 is TGTGCCAGCAGCTTCGACAGGTCTTATGAGCAGTACTTC. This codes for CASSFDRSYEQYF. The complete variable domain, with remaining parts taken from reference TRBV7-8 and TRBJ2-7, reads GAGVSQSPRYKVAKRGQDVALRCDPISGHVSLFWYQQALGQGPEFLTYFQNEAQLDKSGLPSDRFFAERPEGSVSTLKIQRTQQEDSAVYLCASSFDRSYEQYFGPGTRLTVT.

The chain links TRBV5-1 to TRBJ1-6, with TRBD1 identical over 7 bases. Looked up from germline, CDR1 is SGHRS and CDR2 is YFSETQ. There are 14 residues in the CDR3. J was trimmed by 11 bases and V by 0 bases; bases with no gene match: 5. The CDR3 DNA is TGCGCCAGCAGCTTGGAACAGGGGACGCCACCCCTCCACTTT. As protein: CASSLEQGTPPLHF.

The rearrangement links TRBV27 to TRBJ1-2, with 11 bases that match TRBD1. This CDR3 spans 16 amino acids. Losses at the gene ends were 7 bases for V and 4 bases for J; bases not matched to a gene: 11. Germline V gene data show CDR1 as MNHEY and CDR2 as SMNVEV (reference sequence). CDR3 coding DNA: TGTGCCAGCACCCAGATCCGGGACAGGGGGTCCTATGGCTACACCTTC. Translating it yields CASTQIRDRGSYGYTF.

The CDR3 is CASGNTSGGETQYF. The CDR3, as DNA: TGTGCTAGTGGTAACACATCGGGGGGAGAGACCCAGTACTTC. The rearrangement links TRBV12-5 to TRBJ2-5; 7 nucleotides agree with TRBD2. Unmatched junction bases numbered 7, after V lost 5 bases and J lost 4 bases. Germline assignment: CDR1 LGHNT and CDR2 FRNRAP. This CDR3 region has 14 residues.

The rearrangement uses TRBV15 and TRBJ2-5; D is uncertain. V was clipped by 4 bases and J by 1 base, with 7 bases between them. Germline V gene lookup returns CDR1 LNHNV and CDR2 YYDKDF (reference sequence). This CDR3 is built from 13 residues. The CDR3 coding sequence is TGTGCCACCAGCACAGCAGGCCAAGAGACCCAGTACTTC. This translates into CATSTAGQETQYF. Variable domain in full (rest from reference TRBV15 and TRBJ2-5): DAMVIQNPRYQVTQFGKPVTLSCSQTLNHNVMYWYQQKSSQAPKLLFHYYDKDFNNEADTPDNFQSRRPNTSFCFLDIRSPGLGDTAMYLCATSTAGQETQYFGPGTRLLVL.

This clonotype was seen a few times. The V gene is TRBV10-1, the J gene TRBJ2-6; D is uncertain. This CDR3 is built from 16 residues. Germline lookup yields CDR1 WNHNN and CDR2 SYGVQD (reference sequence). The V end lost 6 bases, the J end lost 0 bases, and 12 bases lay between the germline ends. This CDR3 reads CASSEKRSSGANVLTF. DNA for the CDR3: TGCGCCAGCAGCGAAAAAAGGAGCTCTGGGGCCAACGTCCTGACTTTC.

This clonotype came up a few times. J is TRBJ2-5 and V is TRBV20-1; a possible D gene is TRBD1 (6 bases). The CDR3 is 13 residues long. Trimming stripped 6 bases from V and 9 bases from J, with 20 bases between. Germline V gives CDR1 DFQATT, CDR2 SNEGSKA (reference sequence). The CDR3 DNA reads TGCAGTGCCCTCCGGACAGCCGCAGGGGCCCAGTACTTC. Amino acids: CSALRTAAGAQYF.

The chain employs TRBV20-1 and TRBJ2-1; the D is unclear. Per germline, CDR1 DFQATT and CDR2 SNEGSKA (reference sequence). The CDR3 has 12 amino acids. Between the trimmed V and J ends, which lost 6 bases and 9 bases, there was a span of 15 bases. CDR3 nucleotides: TGCAGTGCCCCGACGACTTGGACTGAGCAGTTCTTC. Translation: CSAPTTWTEQFF.

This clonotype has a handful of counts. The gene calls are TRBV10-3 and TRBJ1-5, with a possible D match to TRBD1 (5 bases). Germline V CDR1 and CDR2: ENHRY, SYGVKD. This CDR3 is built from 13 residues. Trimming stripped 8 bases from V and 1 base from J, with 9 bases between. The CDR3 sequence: CAIWDGSNQPQHF. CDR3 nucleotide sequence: TGTGCCATCTGGGACGGAAGCAATCAGCCCCAGCATTTT.

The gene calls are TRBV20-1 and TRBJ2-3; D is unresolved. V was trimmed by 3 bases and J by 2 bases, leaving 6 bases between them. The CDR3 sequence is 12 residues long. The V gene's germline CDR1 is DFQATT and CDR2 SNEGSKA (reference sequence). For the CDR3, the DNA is TGCAGTGCTAGTCCCGTCACAGATACGCAGTATTTT. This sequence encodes CSASPVTDTQYF.

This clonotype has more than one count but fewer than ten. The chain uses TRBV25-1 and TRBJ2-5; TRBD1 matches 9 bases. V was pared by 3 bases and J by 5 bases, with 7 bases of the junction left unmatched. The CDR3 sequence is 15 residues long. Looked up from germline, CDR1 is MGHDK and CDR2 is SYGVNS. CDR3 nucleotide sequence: TGTGCCAGCAGTGACCCCGGACAGGGGAAGGAGACCCAGTACTTC. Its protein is CASSDPGQGKETQYF.